Below, 21 T cell receptor beta chains from the same sample are listed, as sequenced in a study of cytomegalovirus exposure and HLA in healthy donors. 60 Vbeta and 13 Jbeta primers were used in PCR. Some clones are missing from TCRdb's copy, which holds only in-frame ones; the method was immunoSEQ multiplex PCR. The data show over 110,000 clones, 78% seen once. Sequencing was performed on PBMCs. The receptors stem from a woman aged 40 to 55 in good health and CMV-seropositive.

The V and J genes are TRBV6-1 and TRBJ2-7; 9 bases align to TRBD1. From germline, CDR1 is MNHNS and CDR2 SASEGT. V shed 4 bases, J shed 8 bases, and the junction held 12 bases outside the gene matches. This CDR3 comprises 15 residues. The CDR3 region has the DNA TGTGCCAGCAGTGTCCAAGGGGGACAGGGACAGAAGCAGTACTTC. Protein product: CASSVQGGQGQKQYF.

Turning to this clone: At one end, the junction sequence differs from germline, possibly due to a read error. The rearrangement uses TRBV7-9 and TRBJ1-3, with a possible D match to TRBD1 (5 bases). The CDR3 is 16 amino acids. CDR1 is SEHNR and CDR2 is FQNEAQ in the germline V gene (reference sequence). The CDR3 bases are TGTTCCAGCAGCTTATTGGGGGGGAGCTCTGGAAACACCATATATTTT. Residues: CSSSLLGGSSGNTIYF.

CDR3 sequence: CASSPLGGVTETQYF. CDR3 DNA: TGTGCCAGCAGCCCGTTGGGGGGAGTAACAGAGACCCAGTACTTC. J is TRBJ2-5 and V is TRBV13; D is possibly TRBD2 (6 bases). The V end was cut by 5 bases, the J end by 4 bases, with 17 bases between. Per the germline V gene, CDR1 is PRHDT and CDR2 is FYEKMQ (reference sequence). The CDR3 runs 15 residues.

The chain joins TRBV30 to TRBJ2-1; D call uncertain. The length of the CDR3 is 13 residues. V was clipped by 5 bases and J by 5 bases, with 13 bases between them. Per the germline V gene, CDR1 is GTSNPN and CDR2 is SVGIG (reference sequence). The CDR3, as DNA: TGTGCCTGGGCCACCCTGGGCCACAATGAGCAGTTCTTC. Translation gives CAWATLGHNEQFF.

As to this clone: One junction end does not reproduce the germline sequence, and a read error may be involved. The J gene is TRBJ1-2, the V gene TRBV7-9; 7 positions match TRBD1. The CDR3 has 15 residues. Germline CDR1 SEHNR, CDR2 FQNEAQ (reference sequence). The CDR3 DNA sequence: TGTTCCAGCAGCTCCTCCCAGGGGGGAGACTATGGCTACACCTTC. Its translation is CSSSSSQGGDYGYTF.

The chain recombines TRBV5-1 with TRBJ1-2; 11 bases map to TRBD1. Germline CDR1 is SGHRS and CDR2 is YFSETQ. This CDR3 comprises 15 residues. V dropped 1 base and J dropped 5; count of bases not matched to a gene: 4. The DNA for the CDR3 is TGCGCCAGCAGCTTGCCGGGGGACAGGGGGTATGGCTACACCTTC. It codes for CASSLPGDRGYGYTF.

Only one count was recorded for this clone. CDR3 region: CASSRGSGSVLNEQFF. The DNA for the CDR3 is TGTGCCAGCAGCAGGGGGAGCGGGTCGGTTCTGAATGAGCAGTTCTTC. The rearrangement links TRBV6-4 to TRBJ2-1; D perhaps matches TRBD1 (7 bases). Looked up from germline, CDR1 is MRHNA and CDR2 is SNTAGT. V dropped 6 bases and J dropped 7 bases, with 22 bases sitting between them. The CDR3 spans 16 residues.

This chain connects TRBV6-6 to TRBJ1-1; 9 bases agree with TRBD1. The germline gives CDR1 MNHNY, CDR2 SVGAGI (reference sequence). CDR3 length: 16 residues. Trimming removed 6 bases from V and 5 bases from J; junction bases left unmatched: 13. CDR3 bases: TGTGCCAGCAGACCCGGGACAGGGCCGGTGGAGACTGAAGCTTTCTTT. It yields the protein CASRPGTGPVETEAFF.

This chain uses TRBV7-9 with TRBJ2-1, with 7 bases aligning to TRBD2. Germline V CDR1 and CDR2: SEHNR, FQNEAQ (reference sequence). The CDR3 has 17 residues. The ends lost 4 bases at V and 3 bases at J; junction bases unmatched: 12. CDR3 amino acids: CASSSRQAGPFYNEQFF. The CDR3 DNA sequence: TGTGCCAGCAGCTCTCGGCAAGCGGGACCTTTCTACAATGAGCAGTTCTTC.

The chain couples TRBV18 to TRBJ2-1; TRBD1 agrees at 9 bases. The CDR3 runs 14 residues. Germline trimming cut 3 bases from V and 6 bases from J; bases unmatched to any gene: 3. Germline V gene lookup returns CDR1 KGHSH and CDR2 LQKENI. The CDR3 nucleotides read TGTGCCAGCTCACCTCGGACAGGGGTCAATGAGCAGTTCTTC. It yields the protein CASSPRTGVNEQFF.

The gene calls are TRBV27 and TRBJ1-5; 10 bases are a match to TRBD1. The germline gives CDR1 MNHEY, CDR2 SMNVEV (reference sequence). The CDR3 spans 15 residues. With V trimmed by 3 bases and J by 6 bases, 5 bases remained unmatched. This CDR3 is CASSLTGGAGQPQHF. In nucleotides, the CDR3 is TGTGCCAGCAGTTTGACAGGGGGCGCGGGTCAGCCCCAGCATTTT.

This clone came up a few times. The chain is built from TRBV11-2 and TRBJ1-2; D not certain. Germline CDR1 and CDR2: SGHAT and FQNNGV. CDR3 size: 14 residues. V lost 5 bases and J 0 bases, leaving 10 bases between the germline ends. CDR3 in DNA: TGTGCCAGCAGCCCCCAGTTGGCTAACTATGGCTACACCTTC. Amino acid sequence: CASSPQLANYGYTF.

This clone showed up just a few times. The V gene is TRBV5-1, the J gene TRBJ1-1; perhaps TRBD1 as D (5 bases). The germline V gene has CDR1 SGHRS and CDR2 YFSETQ. The germline V and J ends were trimmed by 2 bases and 1 base, with 24 bases remaining between them. The CDR3 loop spans 19 amino acids. The CDR3 nucleotides are TGCGCCAGCAGCTTCGACCCCTGGGGGGTTTCATCCCCGAACACTGAAGCTTTCTTT. This gives the protein CASSFDPWGVSSPNTEAFF.

V usage is TRBV7-2 and J usage is TRBJ2-1; 9 nucleotides match TRBD2. This CDR3 comprises 15 residues. The V segment lost 3 bases and the J segment 2 bases; nucleotides outside the gene matches: 2. Germline values: CDR1 SGHTA, CDR2 FQGNSA. CDR3 in amino acids: CASSFSGGTYNEQFF. The DNA for the CDR3 is TGTGCCAGCAGCTTTAGCGGGGGAACCTACAATGAGCAGTTCTTC. The full variable domain, completed using reference TRBV7-2 and TRBJ2-1, is GAGVSQSPSNKVTEKGKDVELRCDPISGHTALYWYRQSLGQGLEFLIYFQGNSAPDKSGLPSDRFSAERTGGSVSTLTIQRTQQEDSAVYLCASSFSGGTYNEQFFGPGTRLTVL.

This clone has just a few counts. The chain is built from TRBV6-5 and TRBJ1-1; tentative D call: TRBD1 (6 bases). Trimming left V 5 bases short and J 7 bases short, with 17 bases between. CDR3 size: 14 residues. Germline CDR1 and CDR2: MNHEY and SVGAGI. The CDR3 bases are TGTGCCAGCAGTCGGCTGGACAGAATAATTGAAGCTTTCTTT. Protein: CASSRLDRIIEAFF.

The J gene is TRBJ2-7, the V gene TRBV27; TRBD2 matches 8 bases. CDR1 MNHEY and CDR2 SMNVEV come from the germline V gene (reference sequence). The CDR3 runs to 15 residues. After removal of 3 bases from V and 1 base from J, the junction contained 5 bases not matched to a gene. The CDR3 loop reads CASSFVAGGSYEQYF. The DNA for the CDR3 is TGTGCCAGCAGTTTTGTCGCGGGAGGTTCCTACGAGCAGTACTTC.

The chain is built from TRBV18 and TRBJ2-7; D unresolved. The length of the CDR3 is 16 residues. Deletions cut 3 bases from V and 1 base from J, with 16 bases between. Germline CDR1 is KGHSH and CDR2 is LQKENI. The CDR3 reads CASSPPVTHHSYEQYF. The CDR3 DNA follows: TGTGCCAGCTCACCCCCCGTGACACACCATTCCTACGAGCAGTACTTC.

The chain joins TRBV27 to TRBJ2-7; 9 bases map to TRBD2. The V gene end was trimmed by 5 bases and the J gene end by 0 bases; junction bases not matched to a gene: 5. This CDR3 has 15 amino acids. CDR1 and CDR2 (germline): MNHEY, SMNVEV (reference sequence). The CDR3 coding sequence is TGTGCCAGCAGTCCGAGCGGGGGGATCTCCTACGAGCAGTACTTC. Amino acids: CASSPSGGISYEQYF.

The rearrangement uses TRBV6-6 and TRBJ1-1; D gene unclear. V was shortened by 10 bases and J by 8 bases, with 20 bases between the two germline ends. This CDR3 spans 13 amino acids. Germline V gene lookup returns CDR1 MNHNY and CDR2 SVGAGI (reference sequence). The CDR3 DNA is TGTGCCATCCTAGTTACCTCCGGTCGAGAAGCTTTCTTT. It is translated as CAILVTSGREAFF.

This rearrangement joins TRBV28 to TRBJ1-5, with 8 bases lining up with TRBD1. CDR1 and CDR2 (germline): MDHEN, SYDVKM. The CDR3 runs 15 residues. The V and J ends lost 5 bases and 6 bases, in that order; junction bases with no gene match: 9. CDR3 in DNA: TGTGCCAGCAGTCCCGACGGCAGGGGGCTTCAGCCCCAGCATTTT. Protein sequence: CASSPDGRGLQPQHF.

V and J are TRBV5-6 and TRBJ2-7; D may be TRBD1 (7 bases). Germline V gene data show CDR1 as SGHDT and CDR2 as YYEEEE. Trimming cost V 1 base and J 3 bases, with 11 bases left between them. The CDR3 is 14 residues long. The CDR3 sequence is CASSLSGGFYEQYF. In DNA, the CDR3 is TGTGCCAGCAGCTTGTCAGGGGGGTTCTACGAGCAGTACTTC.